The 22 T cell receptor beta chains presented below share a single source sample, sequenced in a study of blood T cell repertoires in COVID-19. Assay used: immunoSEQ multiplex PCR; TCRdb lists only in-frame clones, some missing. The sample has about 45,000 clones; almost 90% are singletons. The sequencing sample was made of peripheral blood. The receptors were gathered from a human donor in a cohort sampled during active COVID-19.

V usage is TRBV6-5 and J usage is TRBJ2-7; 8 bases map to TRBD1. CDR1 and CDR2 from the germline V gene are MNHEY and SVGAGI. After removal of 1 base from V and 2 bases from J, the junction contained 7 bases not matched to a gene. The CDR3 consists of 16 residues. This chain's CDR3 is CASSYFGAGGPYEQYF. In nucleotides, the CDR3 is TGTGCCAGCAGTTACTTCGGGGCAGGGGGCCCCTACGAGCAGTACTTC.

This clone was counted a single time. V gene TRBV19 combines with J gene TRBJ2-3; 13 nucleotides line up with TRBD2. CDR3 length: 14 amino acids. V shed 5 bases, J shed 14 bases, and the junction held 10 bases outside the gene matches. Germline CDR1 reads LNHDA; CDR2 reads SQIVND (reference sequence). CDR3 sequence (DNA): TGTGCCAGTAGTCGGACTAGCGGGGGCCCCCCCGCGTATTTT. Its protein is CASSRTSGGPPAYF.

J is TRBJ2-1 and V is TRBV6-2 or TRBV6-3, with 8 bases matching TRBD2. J was trimmed by 0 bases and V by 6 bases; bases with no gene match: 4. CDR1 is MNHEY and CDR2 is SVGEGT in the germline V gene. CDR3 length: 15 amino acids. This CDR3 reads CASSGGGNSYNEQFF. CDR3 in DNA: TGTGCCAGCAGCGGCGGGGGGAACTCCTACAATGAGCAGTTCTTC.

The V call is TRBV23-1, the J call TRBJ1-2, with 9 positions matching TRBD1. TRBV23-1 is identified as an open reading frame with a role that is uncertain. This CDR3 region has 20 residues. The J segment lost 7 bases and the V segment lost 7 bases, leaving 28 bases of the junction unmatched. The CDR3 loop is CASTRVGLGDRDPWVGGYTF. Written as DNA, the CDR3 is TGCGCCAGCACCAGGGTTGGGTTAGGGGACAGGGATCCCTGGGTTGGTGGCTACACCTTC.

Turning to this clone: Since no conserved phenylalanine or tryptophan closes the CDR3, a read error is the likely cause. It is unclear where the CDR3 begins or ends on the DNA, so no DNA is shown, and the CDR3 is as TCRdb lists it. This chain joins TRBV5-6 and TRBJ2-4; TRBD1, as called in the table, went unchecked against the DNA. The CDR3 is 11 residues long, ends included. Germline assignment: CDR1 SGHDT and CDR2 YYEEEE. The CDR3 is CASSLGQERLL.

This chain connects TRBV4-3 to TRBJ1-4; 7 bases agree with TRBD1. CDR1 LGHNA and CDR2 YSLEER come from the germline V gene. V gave up 2 bases and J gave up 7 bases; unmatched junction bases: 10. The CDR3 is made up of 16 amino acids. Written as DNA, the CDR3 is TGCGCCAGCAGCCAACTCGCCGGGACAGACGGTGAAAAACTGTTTTTT. Its translation is CASSQLAGTDGEKLFF.

The V gene is TRBV6-5, the J gene TRBJ2-5, with 12 bases aligning to TRBD1. With 8 bases clipped from V and 5 bases from J, the junction kept 9 bases outside the gene matches. Germline V gene sequence: CDR1 MNHEY, CDR2 SVGAGI. This CDR3 is built from 15 residues. The chain's CDR3 is CASGPGQGAWETQYF. The DNA of the CDR3 is TGTGCCAGCGGGCCGGGACAGGGGGCGTGGGAGACCCAGTACTTC.

This chain links TRBV10-3 with TRBJ2-1; 7 positions agree with TRBD1. Germline CDR1 is ENHRY and CDR2 is SYGVKD. The CDR3 covers 15 residues. V lost 4 bases to trimming and J lost 4 bases; unmatched junction nucleotides: 7. The CDR3 sequence: CAISAGWTGYNEQFF. For the CDR3, the DNA is TGTGCCATCAGTGCCGGGTGGACAGGATACAATGAGCAGTTCTTC.

The chain uses TRBV9 and TRBJ2-3; 9 nucleotides align to TRBD2. From germline, CDR1 is SGDLS and CDR2 YYNGEE. CDR3 size: 16 residues. J gave up 4 bases and V 3 bases, and 9 bases lay outside the gene matches. CDR3 sequence (DNA): TGTGCCAGCAGCGCACTCCACCTAGCGGGGCCAGATACGCAGTATTTT. Translating gives CASSALHLAGPDTQYF. The full variable domain, its missing parts supplied by reference TRBV9 and TRBJ2-3, is DSGVTQTPKHLITATGQRVTLRCSPRSGDLSVYWYQQSLDQGLQFLIQYYNGEERAKGNILERFSAQQFPDLHSELNLSSLELGDSALYFCASSALHLAGPDTQYFGPGTRLTVL.

In this sample, this clone turned up once. This rearrangement joins TRBV7-2 to TRBJ2-5, with 8 bases identical to TRBD1. Germline lookup yields CDR1 SGHTA and CDR2 FQGNSA. The CDR3 is made up of 13 amino acids. V lost 5 bases, J lost 7 bases, and 6 bases stayed unmatched. Here the CDR3 DNA reads TGTGCCAGCAGCCCGGGACAGGAGGGGACCCAGTACTTC. It translates to CASSPGQEGTQYF.

CDR3: CASGRTGDYEQYF. CDR3 DNA: TGTGCCAGCGGGCGGACAGGGGACTACGAGCAGTACTTC. V usage is TRBV27 and J usage is TRBJ2-7, with 9 bases that match TRBD1. V was clipped by 8 bases and J by 3 bases; unmatched bases: 5. The CDR3 has 13 residues. Germline CDR1 reads MNHEY; CDR2 reads SMNVEV (reference sequence).

The V call is TRBV7-2, the J call TRBJ2-7; D is perhaps TRBD2 (6 bases). CDR3 length: 14 amino acids. The germline V gene has CDR1 SGHTA and CDR2 FQGNSA. Between the trimmed V and J ends, which lost 5 bases and 3 bases, there was a span of 14 bases. CDR3 nucleotides: TGTGCCAGCAGCCCAAACATGGGGGGCTACGAGCAGTACTTC. This gives the protein CASSPNMGGYEQYF. Supplemented by reference TRBV7-2 and TRBJ2-7, the full variable domain reads GAGVSQSPSNKVTEKGKDVELRCDPISGHTALYWYRQSLGQGLEFLIYFQGNSAPDKSGLPSDRFSAERTGGSVSTLTIQRTQQEDSAVYLCASSPNMGGYEQYFGPGTRLTVT.

The chain joins TRBV10-1 to TRBJ1-5, with 12 bases matching TRBD1. CDR3 length: 16 amino acids. CDR1 is WNHNN, CDR2 SYGVQD, per germline (reference sequence). Trimming removed 8 bases from V and 5 bases from J; junction bases left unmatched: 10. CDR3 loop: CASLGTGGAMDQPQHF. The DNA of the CDR3 is TGCGCCAGCTTAGGGACAGGGGGCGCGATGGATCAGCCCCAGCATTTT.

This chain links TRBV6-5 with TRBJ1-2, with TRBD1 identical over 8 bases. This CDR3 is 15 amino acids long. Losses at the gene ends were 5 bases for V and 6 bases for J; bases not matched to a gene: 11. Germline assignment: CDR1 MNHEY and CDR2 SVGAGI. This chain's CDR3 is CASSTLTQGAHGYTF. The DNA for the CDR3 is TGTGCCAGCAGTACCTTGACCCAGGGGGCCCATGGCTACACCTTC.

The chain carries TRBV28 and TRBJ1-2, with 8 nucleotides matching TRBD1. The V segment lost 3 bases and the J segment 4 bases; nucleotides outside the gene matches: 7. CDR1 is MDHEN and CDR2 is SYDVKM in the germline V gene. The length of the CDR3 is 15 residues. CDR3 residues: CASSLGQAITYGYTF. In DNA form, the CDR3 reads TGTGCCAGCAGTTTGGGACAGGCGATTACCTATGGCTACACCTTC.

The chain links TRBV6-5 to TRBJ2-5; no definite D call. Germline V gene data show CDR1 as MNHEY and CDR2 as SVGAGI. The CDR3 spans 12 residues. V was cut by 8 bases and J by 0 bases, with 7 bases left in between. For the CDR3, the DNA is TGTGCCAGCGAGCTGTACCAAGAGACCCAGTACTTC. It encodes CASELYQETQYF.

This chain joins TRBV20-1 and TRBJ1-6; D is unresolved. V was cut by 3 bases and J by 7 bases, with 7 bases left in between. In germline, CDR1 is DFQATT, CDR2 SNEGSKA (reference sequence). The CDR3 is made up of 12 amino acids. The CDR3 DNA follows: TGCAGTGCTAGTGATCGGAATTCACCCCTCCACTTT. It codes for CSASDRNSPLHF.

As for this clone: Other DNA variants within this sample encode the same CDR3. V gene TRBV5-6 combines with J gene TRBJ1-3, with 11 bases fitting TRBD1. Trimming took 4 bases from V and 4 from J; bases not matched to a gene: 7. Germline V CDR1 and CDR2: SGHDT, YYEEEE. The CDR3 is 16 amino acids. This CDR3 reads CASSLDRGPSGNTIYF. CDR3 nucleotides: TGTGCCAGCAGCCTGGACAGGGGGCCCTCCGGAAACACCATATATTTT.

This clone occurred once. The J gene is TRBJ1-4, the V gene TRBV29-1, with D perhaps matching TRBD1 (5 bases). The CDR3 runs 13 residues. Trimming took 4 bases from V and 8 from J, leaving 14 bases between them. Germline V gives CDR1 SQVTM, CDR2 ANQGSEA. The CDR3 nucleotides are TGCAGCGTTGCCATACAGGAACGCGAAAAACTGTTTTTT. This gives the protein CSVAIQEREKLFF.

The V gene is TRBV9, the J gene TRBJ2-5; 12 positions agree with TRBD2. This CDR3 region has 18 residues. V trimming: 0 bases; J trimming: 4 bases; junction bases outside the gene matches: 10. Germline loops: CDR1 SGDLS, CDR2 YYNGEE. CDR3 protein: CASSVVASGGARGETQYF. The CDR3 DNA is TGTGCCAGCAGCGTAGTTGCTAGCGGGGGGGCCCGGGGAGAGACCCAGTACTTC. Looking up the rest from reference TRBV9 and TRBJ2-5 gives the full variable domain: DSGVTQTPKHLITATGQRVTLRCSPRSGDLSVYWYQQSLDQGLQFLIQYYNGEERAKGNILERFSAQQFPDLHSELNLSSLELGDSALYFCASSVVASGGARGETQYFGPGTRLLVL.

This chain links TRBV4-1 with TRBJ1-1; 8 bases agree with TRBD1. Germline loops: CDR1 MGHRA, CDR2 YSYEKL. CDR3 size: 15 residues. J gave up 3 bases and V 0 bases, and 3 bases lay outside the gene matches. The chain's CDR3 is CASSQEHRGDTEAFF. CDR3 bases: TGCGCCAGCAGCCAAGAACACAGGGGGGACACTGAAGCTTTCTTT.

The chain couples TRBV9 to TRBJ2-2, with 9 bases aligning to TRBD2. Germline CDR1 reads SGDLS; CDR2 reads YYNGEE. CDR3 length: 20 amino acids. The ends lost 1 base at V and 4 bases at J; junction bases unmatched: 17. CDR3 DNA sequence: TGTGCCAGCAGCGTAAACCGGGTCGGGGCTAGCGGGATTTCCACCGGGGAGCTGTTTTTT. Translating gives CASSVNRVGASGISTGELFF.